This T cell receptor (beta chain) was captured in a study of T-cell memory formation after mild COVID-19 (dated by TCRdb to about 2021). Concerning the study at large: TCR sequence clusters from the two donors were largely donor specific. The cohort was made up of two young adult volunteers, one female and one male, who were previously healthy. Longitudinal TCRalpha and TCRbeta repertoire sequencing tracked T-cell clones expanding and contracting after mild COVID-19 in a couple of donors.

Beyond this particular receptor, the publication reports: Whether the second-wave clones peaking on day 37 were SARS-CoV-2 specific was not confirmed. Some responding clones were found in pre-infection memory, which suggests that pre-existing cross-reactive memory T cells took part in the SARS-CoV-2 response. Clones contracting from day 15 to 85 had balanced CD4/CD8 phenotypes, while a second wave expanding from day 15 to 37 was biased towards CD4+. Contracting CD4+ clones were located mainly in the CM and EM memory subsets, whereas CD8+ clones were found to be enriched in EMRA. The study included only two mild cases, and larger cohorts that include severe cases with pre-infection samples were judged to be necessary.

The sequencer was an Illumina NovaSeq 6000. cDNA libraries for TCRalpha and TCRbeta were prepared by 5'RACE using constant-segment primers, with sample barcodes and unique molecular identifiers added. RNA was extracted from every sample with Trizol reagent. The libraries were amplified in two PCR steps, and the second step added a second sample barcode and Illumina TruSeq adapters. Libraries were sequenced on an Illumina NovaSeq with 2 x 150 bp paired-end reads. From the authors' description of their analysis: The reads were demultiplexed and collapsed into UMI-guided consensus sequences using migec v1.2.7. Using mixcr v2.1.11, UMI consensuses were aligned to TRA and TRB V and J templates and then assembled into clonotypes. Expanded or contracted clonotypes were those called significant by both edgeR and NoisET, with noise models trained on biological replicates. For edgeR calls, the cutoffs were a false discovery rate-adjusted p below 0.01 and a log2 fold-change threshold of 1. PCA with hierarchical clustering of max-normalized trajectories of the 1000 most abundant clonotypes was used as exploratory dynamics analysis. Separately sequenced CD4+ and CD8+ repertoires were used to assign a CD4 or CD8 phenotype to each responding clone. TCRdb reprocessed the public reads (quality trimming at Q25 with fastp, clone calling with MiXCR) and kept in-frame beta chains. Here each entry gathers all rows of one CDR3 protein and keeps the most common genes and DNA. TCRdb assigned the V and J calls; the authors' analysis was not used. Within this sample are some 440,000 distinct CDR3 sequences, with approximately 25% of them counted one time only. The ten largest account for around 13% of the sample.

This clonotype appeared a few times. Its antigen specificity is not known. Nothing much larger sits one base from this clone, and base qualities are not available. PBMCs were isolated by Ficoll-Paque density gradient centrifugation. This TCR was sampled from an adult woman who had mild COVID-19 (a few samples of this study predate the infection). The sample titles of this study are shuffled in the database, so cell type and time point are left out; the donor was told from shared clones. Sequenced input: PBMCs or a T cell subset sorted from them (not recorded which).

The DNA reads as follows: TGCGCCAGCAGCCAGACACCGGGACAGACCTACGAGCAGTACTTC. Its protein is CASSQTPGQTYEQYF. The chain employs TRBV4-1 and TRBJ2-7, with 7 junctional bases fitting TRBD1. The junction shows trimming of 3 bases on V and 2 bases on J, and the gene matches do not reach 7 bases of it. Including the terminal cysteine and phenylalanine, the CDR3 comprises 15 residues. Kept here is only the CDR3 DNA, which spans 45 bases and is read in frame from base 1. CDR1 and CDR2, per the germline V gene, are MGHRA and YSYEKL.